The 16 T cell receptor beta chains given below trace back to one sample, sequenced in a study of T cells in Graves' hyperthyroidism and ophthalmopathy. Using RNA transcripts as the source, TCR beta CDR3 regions were amplified. The HTBI set primed first-round TCR CDR3 RT-PCR. TCRdb ran MiXCR on the multiplex PCR reads and lists one entry per CDR3 protein. This sample yields 540,000 or so distinct CDR3 sequences, of which around 45% are seen a single time; around 17% belongs to the top ten. The sample taken for sequencing was peripheral blood or thyroid tissue (not recorded which). The receptors come from an adult woman with Graves' disease, either hyperthyroidism or ophthalmopathy (not recorded which).

The genes are TRBV6-5 and TRBJ2-7, with D possibly being TRBD1 (5 bases). This CDR3 contains 11 residues. Germline V gives CDR1 MNHEY, CDR2 SVGAGI. V lost 2 bases to trimming and J lost 12 bases, with 11 bases between them. CDR3 loop: CASSYDSRRYF. The CDR3 bases are TGTGCCAGCAGTTACGACAGTCGACGGTACTTC.

The rearrangement links TRBV7-6 to TRBJ1-2; 7 nucleotides match TRBD1. This CDR3 contains 13 residues. Looked up from germline, CDR1 is SGHVS and CDR2 is FNYEAQ. Losses at the gene ends were 3 bases for V and 12 bases for J; bases not matched to a gene: 10. The CDR3 protein is CASSLDRSSGNTF. Written as DNA, the CDR3 is TGTGCCAGCAGCTTGGACAGGTCTTCTGGAAACACCTTC.

This clonotype occurred many times. The V gene is TRBV9, the J gene TRBJ2-5, with D possibly being TRBD1 or TRBD2 (5 bases each). This CDR3 comprises 14 residues. From germline, CDR1 is SGDLS and CDR2 YYNGEE. V was shortened by 0 bases and J by 2 bases, with 8 bases between the two germline ends. DNA of the CDR3: TGTGCCAGCAGCGTAGGGGACCAACAAGAGACCCAGTACTTC. Amino acid sequence: CASSVGDQQETQYF.

The J gene is TRBJ1-5, the V gene TRBV2, with 8 bases identical to TRBD1. Germline V gives CDR1 SNHLY, CDR2 FYNNEI. The CDR3 loop spans 16 amino acids. V lost 8 bases and J lost 2; bases outside the gene matches: 11. The CDR3 region is CASGQGPGAGNQPQHF. CDR3 bases: TGTGCCAGCGGACAGGGTCCGGGGGCAGGCAATCAGCCCCAGCATTTT.

Comments on this clonotype: At one end, the junction sequence differs from germline, possibly due to a read error. The chain links TRBV7-2 to TRBJ1-4; a weak D match, TRBD1 (6 bases). Germline assignment: CDR1 SGHTA and CDR2 FQGNSA. The CDR3 is 13 residues long. The CDR3 sequence: CASKGTRNEKLFF. Written as DNA, the CDR3 is TGCGCCAGCAAAGGGACAAGGAATGAAAAACTGTTTTTT.

This clonotype has a count of ten or more. The V and J genes are TRBV12-3 or TRBV12-4 and TRBJ1-4, with TRBD1 identical over 9 bases. CDR3 size: 15 residues. Unmatched junction bases numbered 7, after V lost 6 bases and J lost 5 bases. The CDR3 loop reads CASSETGQGNEKLFF. The CDR3 region has the DNA TGTGCCAGCAGCGAGACGGGACAGGGAAATGAAAAACTGTTTTTT.

This clonotype was observed many times. This chain uses TRBV19 with TRBJ2-5, with 9 positions matching TRBD1. This CDR3 comprises 17 residues. Per germline, CDR1 LNHDA and CDR2 SQIVND (reference sequence). With 4 bases clipped from V and 2 bases from J, the junction kept 11 bases outside the gene matches. The CDR3 nucleotides are TGTGCCAGTAGTAGAAGTACAGGGGGCGCGGAGCAAGAGACCCAGTACTTC. This sequence encodes CASSRSTGGAEQETQYF.

This chain connects TRBV7-3 to TRBJ2-5, with 13 bases aligning to TRBD2. Per germline, CDR1 SGHTA and CDR2 FQGTGA. CDR3 length: 17 residues. V gave up 1 base and J gave up 1 base; unmatched junction bases: 3. CDR3 residues: CASSLMGTSGAQETQYF. The CDR3 coding sequence is TGTGCCAGCAGCTTAATGGGGACTAGCGGGGCCCAAGAGACCCAGTACTTC.

V usage is TRBV7-9 and J usage is TRBJ1-1; D call uncertain. The V and J ends lost 0 bases and 1 base respectively, with 6 bases between them. Germline assignment: CDR1 SEHNR and CDR2 FQNEAQ (reference sequence). The CDR3 is 14 residues long. In nucleotides, the CDR3 is TGTGCCAGCAGCTTAGCCCAGGCGAACACTGAAGCTTTCTTT. This gives the protein CASSLAQANTEAFF. The full variable domain, completed using reference TRBV7-9 and TRBJ1-1, is DTGVSQNPRHKITKRGQNVTFRCDPISEHNRLYWYRQTLGQGPEFLTYFQNEAQLEKSRLLSDRFSAERPKGSFSTLEIQRTEQGDSAMYLCASSLAQANTEAFFGQGTRLTVV.

This clonotype was seen a handful of times. This chain uses TRBV2 with TRBJ2-2; D is unresolved. V gave up 5 bases and J gave up 5 bases, with 21 bases separating them. The CDR3 runs 17 residues. Germline V gene sequence: CDR1 SNHLY, CDR2 FYNNEI. CDR3 in amino acids: CASSSSRKTGVTGELFF. The CDR3 DNA sequence: TGTGCCAGCAGTTCGTCGCGTAAAACTGGGGTAACCGGGGAGCTGTTTTTT.

This chain joins TRBV10-3 and TRBJ1-1, with 7 bases identical to TRBD1. The CDR3 runs 14 residues. Germline V gene sequence: CDR1 ENHRY, CDR2 SYGVKD. V gave up 4 bases and J gave up 3 bases; unmatched junction bases: 5. The CDR3 bases are TGTGCCATCAGTGTTGATGGGACAGACACTGAAGCTTTCTTT. Its protein is CAISVDGTDTEAFF.

This clonotype was picked up many times. The chain links TRBV20-1 to TRBJ2-5, with TRBD1 as a possible D gene (5 bases). Germline V lookup: CDR1 DFQATT, CDR2 SNEGSKA (reference sequence). This CDR3 is 13 amino acids long. Deletions cut 6 bases from V and 5 bases from J, with 16 bases between. The CDR3 spells CSAKWQGRETQYF. The CDR3 region has the DNA TGCAGTGCCAAATGGCAGGGCCGGGAGACCCAGTACTTC.

The rearrangement joins TRBV25-1 to TRBJ2-5; D not certain. Germline CDR1 MGHDK, CDR2 SYGVNS. The V and J ends lost 4 bases and 3 bases respectively, with 18 bases between them. The CDR3 extends over 16 amino acids. The DNA of the CDR3 is TGTGCCAGCAGTGCTAGAGCTTTAGGGCCTGAAGAGACCCAGTACTTC. Protein sequence: CASSARALGPEETQYF.

V usage is TRBV10-3 and J usage is TRBJ2-7; 9 nucleotides line up with TRBD2. CDR1 and CDR2 (germline): ENHRY, SYGVKD. Trimming took 0 bases from V and 7 from J; bases not matched to a gene: 7. The CDR3 is 15 amino acids. The CDR3 region has the DNA TGTGCCATCAGTGAGTCGGGAGCGGGAGGCTTGGAGCAGTACTTC. Translation: CAISESGAGGLEQYF.

This sequence joins TRBV2 and TRBJ2-3, with D tentatively TRBD2 (5 bases). The V gene lost 3 bases and the J gene lost 3 bases, with 10 bases spanning the gap. Germline assignment: CDR1 SNHLY and CDR2 FYNNEI. The CDR3 has 14 residues. CDR3 sequence (DNA): TGTGCCAGCAGTGATATAACGGGAACAGATACGCAGTATTTT. This gives the protein CASSDITGTDTQYF.

The chain recombines TRBV6-2 or TRBV6-3 with TRBJ1-1, with 7 bases lining up with TRBD1. J lost 6 bases, V lost 5 bases, and 6 bases had no gene match. Looked up from germline, CDR1 is MNHEY and CDR2 is SVGEGT. The CDR3 has 13 amino acids. DNA for the CDR3: TGTGCCAGCAGTGCCCGGGACAGCTCTGAAGCTTTCTTT. Protein product: CASSARDSSEAFF.